The TCR beta chain described here comes from a study of regulatory T cells in long-lasting Graves disease. Documented time point: newly diagnosed GD, antithyroid drugs for less than 3 months. Following extraction of RNA from PBMCs, that RNA was used to make the TCR library. Arm-PCR of CDR3 regions and iRepertoire HTBI primers were the basis on which TCR beta libraries were built. TCRdb independently ran MiXCR on the multiplex PCR reads; one entry per CDR3 protein. The table shows 500,000 to 700,000 distinct CDR3 sequences, with 15% to 20% occurring only once. CDR1 is KGHDR, CDR2 SFDVKD, per germline. The CDR3 runs to 13 residues. Trimming shortened V by 4 bases and J by 4 bases, and 9 bases separated the two germline ends. These data also featured in a second study, about T cells in Graves' hyperthyroidism and ophthalmopathy.

The receptor's source is a woman aged 30 to 39 with Graves disease. This chain links TRBV24-1 with TRBJ1-2; unclear D gene. Here the sequenced sample was peripheral blood mononuclear cells (PBMCs), taken at new diagnosis, from a patient treated with antithyroid drugs. The CDR3 region has the DNA TGTGCCACCAGTGAAGGCAGGAGCTATGGCTACACCTTC. The encoded protein is CATSEGRSYGYTF.